This T cell receptor beta chain derives from a study of blood T cell repertoires in COVID-19 (dated by TCRdb to 2020 to 2021). Notes on the research overall: Samples covering the acute and convalescent phases of COVID-19 were provided by collaborators in the United States, Italy and Spain. The material from the prospective study consisted of cDNA or gDNA derived from T cells, B-cell-depleted T cells, or PBMCs. The dataset comprised deeply sampled blood TCRbeta repertoires from subjects exposed to, actively infected with, or recovered from COVID-19. A freely available public database, intended as a resource for researchers studying the immune response to SARS-CoV-2, is where the repertoires were released. Samples were obtained from the ongoing ImmuneRACE study (first 160 participants) and from over 1,000 subjects provided by 6 global collaborators. Nearly every sample came with metadata listing a de-identified subject ID, COVID-19 status, age in years and sex. Where HLA class I and class II types were available, the types were taken from metadata supplied by the sample provider, not from assay-based typing. Overall study results and their limits: How much clinical and demographic metadata was included differed by source and by participant, and the metadata was provided uncurated.

TCRbeta CDR3 regions were amplified from genomic DNA using the immunoSEQ Assay, a bias-controlled multiplex PCR. The paper's data handling went like this. Nucleated cell counts per sample were estimated from amplification of reference gene primers within the assay. To quantify the absolute abundance of each unique TCRbeta CDR3 rearrangement, sequence reads were collapsed and filtered. Productive Simpson clonality was computed per sample as the square root of Simpson's diversity index over productive rearrangements. TCRdb took over this immuneACCESS table, retaining in-frame rearrangements with V and J assigned. Such tables are incomplete; in checked studies, under half of the missing clones stem from an unresolved V gene, and the remainder is unexplained. V and J calls and clone size come straight from that table; D and trimming were deduced from the DNA. Counted in this sample were roughly 320,000 clones; around 86% of them appeared once. Together, the top ten hold about 1.2% of the sample.

Points on this clone: Its antigen is not yet known. The input lacks base qualities; no much larger clone sits a single base away.

Each collaborating institution followed its own protocols to collect whole blood in K2EDTA tubes. For TCRbeta analysis, collaborator samples were shipped as frozen whole blood, as isolated PBMCs, or as DNA extracted from either sample type. The CDR1 and CDR2 encoded by the germline V gene (reference sequence) are GTSNPN and SVGIG. The CDR3 covers 15 residues, taking in both the cysteine and the phenylalanine. Only CDR3 DNA remains: 45 bases, in frame from the first base. V loses 3 bases, J loses 2 bases, and the germline ends lie 11 bases apart. The V and J genes are TRBV30 and TRBJ1-6, and possibly TRBD1, on 6 matching bases. The specimen was peripheral blood. This TCR derives from a man between 70 and 80 years old with acute or convalescent COVID-19. The CDR3 corresponds to CAWSHRDTYNSPLHF. In nucleotides, the sequence is TGTGCCTGGAGCCACAGGGATACCTATAATTCACCCCTCCACTTT.